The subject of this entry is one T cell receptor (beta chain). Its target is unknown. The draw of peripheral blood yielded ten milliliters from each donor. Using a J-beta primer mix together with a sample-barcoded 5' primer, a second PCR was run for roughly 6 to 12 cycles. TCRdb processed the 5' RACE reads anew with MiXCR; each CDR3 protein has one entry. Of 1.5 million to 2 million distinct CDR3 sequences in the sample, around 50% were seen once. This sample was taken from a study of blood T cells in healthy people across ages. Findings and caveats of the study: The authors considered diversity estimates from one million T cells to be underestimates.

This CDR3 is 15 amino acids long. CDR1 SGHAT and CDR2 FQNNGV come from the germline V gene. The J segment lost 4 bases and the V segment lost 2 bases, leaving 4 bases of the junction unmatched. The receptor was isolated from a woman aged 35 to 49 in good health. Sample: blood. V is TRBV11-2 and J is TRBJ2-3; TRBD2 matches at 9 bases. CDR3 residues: CASSLRLAVADTQYF. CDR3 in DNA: TGTGCCAGCAGCTTACGACTAGCGGTAGCAGATACGCAGTATTTT.